The clone carrying this T cell receptor beta chain is categorized as medium-sized. These data come from a study of neoadjuvant nivolumab and ipilimumab in lung cancer. Looked up from germline, CDR1 is SNHLY and CDR2 is FYNNEI. This CDR3 is built from 14 residues. V was shortened by 6 bases and J by 2 bases, with 14 bases between the two germline ends. The assay was immunoSEQ multiplex PCR, and TCRdb's table has in-frame clones only and misses some. The data hold 5,000 to 6,500 clones, with 65% observed a single time. This sequence originates from an adult with non-small cell lung cancer. This rearrangement joins TRBV2 to TRBJ2-7; D assignment may be TRBD1 or TRBD2 (5 bases each). Sample: tumor tissue, taken after neoadjuvant nivolumab, alone or with ipilimumab, at or shortly before surgery. The CDR3 DNA sequence: TGTGCCAGCAGGACGGGGACGGCCACCTACGAGCAGTACTTC. Its translation: CASRTGTATYEQYF.